This TCR beta chain stems from a study of blood T cell repertoires in COVID-19. The CDR3 is 15 amino acids. Trimming cost V 10 bases and J 1 base, with 16 bases left between them. Germline-derived CDR1 and CDR2 are SEHNR and FQNEAQ (reference sequence). How the authors handled the data: Quantification of nucleated cells was approximated via reference gene primer amplification. Clones were sequenced by immunoSEQ multiplex PCR, and TCRdb holds only the in-frame ones, with some missing. V, J and clone size derive from that table, while D and trimming were established from the DNA sequence. The table records fewer than 65,000 clones, 65% to 85% of them present only once.

The material sequenced was peripheral blood. The sequence came from a man younger than 40 with COVID-19, enrolled during active disease. The chain is built from TRBV7-9 and TRBJ2-2; D is ambiguous. This chain's CDR3 is CAIHNDLGNTGELFF. The CDR3 bases are TGTGCCATCCACAACGACTTAGGGAACACCGGGGAGCTGTTTTTT.